This TCR beta chain was obtained from a study of blood T cell repertoires in COVID-19 (dated by TCRdb to about 2020). Regarding the complete study: The collaborator samples originated in the United States, Italy and Spain and spanned the acute and convalescent phases of COVID-19. The material from the prospective study consisted of cDNA or gDNA derived from T cells, B-cell-depleted T cells, or PBMCs. Subjects who had been exposed to COVID-19, were actively infected with it, or had recovered from it provided the deeply sampled blood TCRbeta repertoires that made up the dataset. A freely available public database, intended as a resource for researchers studying the immune response to SARS-CoV-2, is where the repertoires were released. The samples were drawn from the first 160 participants of the ongoing ImmuneRACE study and from over 950 subjects provided by 6 global collaborators. Nearly every sample came with metadata listing a de-identified subject ID, COVID-19 status, age in years and sex. Where HLA class I and class II types were available, the types were taken from metadata supplied by the sample provider, not from assay-based typing. What the study reported, not specific to this receptor: Clinical and demographic metadata were provided uncurated, with the amount varying by source and participant.

V loses 0 bases, J loses 5 bases, and the germline ends lie 11 bases apart. Via the germline V gene, CDR1 is SGDLS and CDR2 YYNGEE. The CDR3 goes from the cysteine to the phenylalanine over 14 residues. Kept here is only the CDR3 DNA, which spans 42 bases and is read in frame from base 1. Each collaborating institution followed its own protocols to collect whole blood in K2EDTA tubes. For TCRbeta analysis, collaborators shipped samples in one of three forms: frozen whole blood, isolated PBMCs, or DNA extracted from either of those sample types. This clone was seen a handful of times. Its cognate antigen has yet to be identified. One base away there is no much larger clone; base qualities are not given. The immunoSEQ Assay, a bias-controlled multiplex PCR, was used to amplify TCRbeta CDR3 regions from genomic DNA. Per the source publication's procedure: Within the assay, amplification of reference gene primers was used to estimate how many nucleated cells each sample contained. To quantify the absolute abundance of each unique TCRbeta CDR3 rearrangement, sequence reads were collapsed and filtered. For each sample, productive Simpson clonality was calculated by taking the square root of Simpson's diversity index across productive rearrangements. The immuneACCESS repertoire file appears here via TCRdb, limited to in-frame rearrangements. These files lack a portion of the clones; in checked studies, under half of the deficit traces to unresolved V genes, and the cause of the others is not known. The DNA gave D and trimming, while V, J and clone size come from that table. This sample holds 130,000 to 150,000 clones; around 81% were observed only once. Approximately 5% of the sample is in the top ten clones.

This TCR was recovered from a woman in her fifties or sixties with acute or convalescent COVID-19. The V gene is TRBV9 and the J gene is TRBJ1-2; TRBD1 might be the D gene, on 6 matching bases. Sequenced material: peripheral blood. In nucleotide form, the sequence is TGTGCCAGCAGCGTAGCAGGGGCCGGGTATGGCTACACCTTC. It encodes CASSVAGAGYGYTF.